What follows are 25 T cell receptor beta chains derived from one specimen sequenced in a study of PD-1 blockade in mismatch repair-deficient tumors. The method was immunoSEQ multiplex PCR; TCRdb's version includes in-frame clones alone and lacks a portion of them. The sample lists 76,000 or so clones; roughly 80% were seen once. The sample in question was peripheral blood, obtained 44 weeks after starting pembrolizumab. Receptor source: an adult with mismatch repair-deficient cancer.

The CDR3: CASSLKSGNNEQFF. For the CDR3, the DNA is TGTGCCAGCAGTTTAAAGAGCGGGAACAATGAGCAGTTCTTC. The chain employs TRBV28 and TRBJ2-1, with TRBD2 identical over 7 bases. V shed 2 bases, J shed 5 bases, and the junction held 3 bases outside the gene matches. The length of the CDR3 is 14 residues. Germline V gene lookup returns CDR1 MDHEN and CDR2 SYDVKM.

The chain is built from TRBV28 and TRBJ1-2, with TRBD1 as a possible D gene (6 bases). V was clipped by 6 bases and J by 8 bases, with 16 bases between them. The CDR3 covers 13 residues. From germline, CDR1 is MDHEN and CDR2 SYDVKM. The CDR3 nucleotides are TGTGCCAGCAGCAAACCCGCAACAGGGGGCTACACCTTC. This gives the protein CASSKPATGGYTF.

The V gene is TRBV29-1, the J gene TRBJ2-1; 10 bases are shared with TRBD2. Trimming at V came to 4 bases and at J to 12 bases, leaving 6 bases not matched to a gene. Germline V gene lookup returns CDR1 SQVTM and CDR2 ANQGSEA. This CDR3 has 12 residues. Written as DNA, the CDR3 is TGCAGCGTTGCCCTAGCGGGAGAGGTGCAGTTCTTC. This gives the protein CSVALAGEVQFF.

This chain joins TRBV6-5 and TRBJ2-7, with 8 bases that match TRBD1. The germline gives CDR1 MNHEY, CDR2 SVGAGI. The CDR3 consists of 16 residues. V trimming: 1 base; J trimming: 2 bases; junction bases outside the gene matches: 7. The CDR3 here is CASSYFAGTGAYEQYF. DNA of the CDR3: TGTGCCAGCAGTTACTTCGCCGGGACAGGAGCCTACGAGCAGTACTTC.

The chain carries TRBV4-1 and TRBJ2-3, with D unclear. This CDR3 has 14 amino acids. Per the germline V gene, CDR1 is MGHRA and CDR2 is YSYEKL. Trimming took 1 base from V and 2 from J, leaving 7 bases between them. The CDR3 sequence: CASSQGAVTDTQYF. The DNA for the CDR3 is TGCGCCAGCAGCCAAGGCGCGGTCACAGATACGCAGTATTTT.

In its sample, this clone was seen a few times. The CDR3 reads CASSPEDSYEQYF. CDR3 bases: TGTGCCAGCAGTCCCGAGGACAGTTACGAGCAGTACTTC. The chain links TRBV6-5 to TRBJ2-7; D possibly corresponds to TRBD1 (6 bases). Germline values: CDR1 MNHEY, CDR2 SVGAGI. The CDR3 consists of 13 residues. Trimming removed 5 bases from V and 4 bases from J, with 12 bases in between.

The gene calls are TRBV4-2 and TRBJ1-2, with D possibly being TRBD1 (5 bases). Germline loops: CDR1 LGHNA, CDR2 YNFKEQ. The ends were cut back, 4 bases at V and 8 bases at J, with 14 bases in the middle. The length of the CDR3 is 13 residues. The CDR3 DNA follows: TGTGCCAGCAGCCCCGCGGCGGGGGTGGGCTACACCTTC. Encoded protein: CASSPAAGVGYTF.

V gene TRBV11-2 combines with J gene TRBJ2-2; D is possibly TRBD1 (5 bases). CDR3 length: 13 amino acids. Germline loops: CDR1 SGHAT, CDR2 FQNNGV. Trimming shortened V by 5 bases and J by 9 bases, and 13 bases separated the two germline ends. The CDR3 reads CASSPQGPRELFF. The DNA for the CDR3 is TGTGCCAGCAGCCCCCAGGGTCCGCGGGAGCTGTTTTTT.

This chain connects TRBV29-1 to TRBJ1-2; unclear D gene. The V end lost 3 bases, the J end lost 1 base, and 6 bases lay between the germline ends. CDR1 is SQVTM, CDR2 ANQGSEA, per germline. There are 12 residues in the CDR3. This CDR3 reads CSVELGNYGYTF. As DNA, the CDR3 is TGCAGCGTTGAGTTGGGTAACTATGGCTACACCTTC.

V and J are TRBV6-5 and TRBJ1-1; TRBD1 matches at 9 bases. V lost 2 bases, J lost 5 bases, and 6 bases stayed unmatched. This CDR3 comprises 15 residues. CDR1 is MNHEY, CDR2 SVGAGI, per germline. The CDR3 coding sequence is TGTGCCAGCAGTTACCGCCCAGACAGGGGGACTGAAGCTTTCTTT. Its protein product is CASSYRPDRGTEAFF.

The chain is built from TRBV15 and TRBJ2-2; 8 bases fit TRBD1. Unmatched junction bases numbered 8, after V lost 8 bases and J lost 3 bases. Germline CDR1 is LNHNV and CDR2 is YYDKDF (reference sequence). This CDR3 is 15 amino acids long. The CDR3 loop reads CATRLDREDTGELFF. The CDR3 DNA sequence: TGTGCCACCCGGCTGGACAGGGAGGACACCGGGGAGCTGTTTTTT.

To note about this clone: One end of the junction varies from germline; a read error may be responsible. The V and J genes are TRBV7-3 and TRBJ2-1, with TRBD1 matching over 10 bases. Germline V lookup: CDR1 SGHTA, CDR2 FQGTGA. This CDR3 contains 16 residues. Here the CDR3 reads CASSLTGTGDGYEQFF. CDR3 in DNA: TGTGCCAGCAGCCTAACCGGGACAGGGGATGGGTATGAGCAGTTCTTC. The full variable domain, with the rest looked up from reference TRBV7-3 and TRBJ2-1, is GAGVSQTPSNKVTEKGKYVELRCDPISGHTALYWYRQSLGQGPEFLIYFQGTGAADDSGLPNDRFFAVRPEGSVSTLKIQRTERGDSAVYLCASSLTGTGDGYEQFFGPGTRLTVL.

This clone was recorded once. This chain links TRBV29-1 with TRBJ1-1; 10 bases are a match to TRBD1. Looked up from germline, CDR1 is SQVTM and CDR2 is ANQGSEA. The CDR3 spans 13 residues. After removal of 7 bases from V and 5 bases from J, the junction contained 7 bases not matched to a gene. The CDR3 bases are TGCAGCGCTCTGACAGGGGGCTTTACTGAAGCTTTCTTT. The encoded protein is CSALTGGFTEAFF.

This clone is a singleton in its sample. CDR3: CASSSTPLGYEQYF. CDR3 coding DNA: TGTGCCAGCAGCTCCACACCCCTGGGTTACGAGCAGTACTTC. The chain uses TRBV7-2 and TRBJ2-7; D is unresolved. With 4 bases removed from V and 4 bases from J, the gap between germline ends came to 14 bases. Germline V gives CDR1 SGHTA, CDR2 FQGNSA. The CDR3 has 14 amino acids.

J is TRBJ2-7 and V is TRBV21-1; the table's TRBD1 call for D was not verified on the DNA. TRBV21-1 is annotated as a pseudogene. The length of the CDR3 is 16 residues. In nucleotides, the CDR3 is TGTGCCAGCAGCAAAGCGCGGACAGCAGGGGACTACGAGCAGTACTTC. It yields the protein CASSKARTAGDYEQYF.

CDR3 nucleotide sequence: TGTGCCAGCAGTCCCCAGACTCATAACACCGGGGAGCTGTTTTTT. Protein: CASSPQTHNTGELFF. The rearrangement links TRBV6-6 to TRBJ2-2, with D hard to call. The CDR3 has 15 amino acids. From germline, CDR1 is MNHNY and CDR2 SVGAGI (reference sequence). V shed 5 bases and J shed 2 bases, with 12 bases lying between them.

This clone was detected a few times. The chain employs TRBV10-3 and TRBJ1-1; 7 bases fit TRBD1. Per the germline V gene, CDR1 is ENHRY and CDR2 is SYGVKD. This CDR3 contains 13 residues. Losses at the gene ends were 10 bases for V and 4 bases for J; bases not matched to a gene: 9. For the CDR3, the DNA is TGTGCCACTAATCCGGGACAGAGCACTGAAGCTTTCTTT. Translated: CATNPGQSTEAFF.

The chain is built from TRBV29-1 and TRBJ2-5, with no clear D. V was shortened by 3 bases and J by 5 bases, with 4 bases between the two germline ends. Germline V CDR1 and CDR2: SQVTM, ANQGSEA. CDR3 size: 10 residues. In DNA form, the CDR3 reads TGCAGCGTTGAGGGGGAGACCCAGTACTTC. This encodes CSVEGETQYF.

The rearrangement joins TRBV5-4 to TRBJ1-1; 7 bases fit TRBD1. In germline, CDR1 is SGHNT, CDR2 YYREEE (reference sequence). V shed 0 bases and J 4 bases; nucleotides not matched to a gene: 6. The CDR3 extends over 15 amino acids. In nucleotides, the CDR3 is TGTGCCAGCAGCTTGGTTAGGGGGCGGACCACTGAAGCTTTCTTT. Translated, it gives CASSLVRGRTTEAFF.

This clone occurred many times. DNA for the CDR3: TGTGCCAGCAGTGTCAGGTCGGGGCAGTACTTC. It specifies CASSVRSGQYF. The chain links TRBV2 to TRBJ2-7; no clear D gene. CDR3 length equals 11 residues. CDR1 and CDR2 (germline): SNHLY, FYNNEI. Trimming removed 4 bases at V and 9 bases at J, with 10 bases between.

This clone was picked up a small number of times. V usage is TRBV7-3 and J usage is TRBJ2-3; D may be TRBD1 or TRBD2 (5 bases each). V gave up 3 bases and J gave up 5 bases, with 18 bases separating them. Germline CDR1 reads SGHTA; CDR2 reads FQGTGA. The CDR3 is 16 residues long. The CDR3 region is CASSLGVGRGKDTQYF. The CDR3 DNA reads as TGTGCCAGCAGCTTGGGGGTCGGTAGAGGGAAAGATACGCAGTATTTT.

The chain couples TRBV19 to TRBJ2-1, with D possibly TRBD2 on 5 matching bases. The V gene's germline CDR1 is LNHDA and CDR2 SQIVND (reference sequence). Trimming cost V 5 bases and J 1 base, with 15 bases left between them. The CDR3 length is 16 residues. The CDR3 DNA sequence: TGTGCCAGTAGTGGCCGATGGAGCGGATCCTACAATGAGCAGTTCTTC. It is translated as CASSGRWSGSYNEQFF.

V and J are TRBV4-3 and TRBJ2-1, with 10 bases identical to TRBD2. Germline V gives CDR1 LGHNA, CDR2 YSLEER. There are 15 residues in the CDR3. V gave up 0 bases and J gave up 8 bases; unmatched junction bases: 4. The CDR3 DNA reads TGCGCCAGCAGCCAAGAAGCGGGAGGGTCGGATGAGCAGTTCTTC. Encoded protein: CASSQEAGGSDEQFF.

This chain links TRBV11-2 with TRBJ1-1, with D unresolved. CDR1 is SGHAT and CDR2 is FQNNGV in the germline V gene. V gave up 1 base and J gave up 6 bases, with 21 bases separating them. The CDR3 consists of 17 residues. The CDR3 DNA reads TGTGCCAGCAGCTTAGGGGCGTCGACGGGAGAACACGCTGAAGCTTTCTTT. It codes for CASSLGASTGEHAEAFF.

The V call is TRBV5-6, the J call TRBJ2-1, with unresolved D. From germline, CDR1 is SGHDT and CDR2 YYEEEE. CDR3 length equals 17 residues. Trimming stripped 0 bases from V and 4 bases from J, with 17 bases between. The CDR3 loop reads CASSLVTGQNVYNEQFF. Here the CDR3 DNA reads TGTGCCAGCAGCTTGGTTACGGGTCAGAATGTTTACAATGAGCAGTTCTTC.